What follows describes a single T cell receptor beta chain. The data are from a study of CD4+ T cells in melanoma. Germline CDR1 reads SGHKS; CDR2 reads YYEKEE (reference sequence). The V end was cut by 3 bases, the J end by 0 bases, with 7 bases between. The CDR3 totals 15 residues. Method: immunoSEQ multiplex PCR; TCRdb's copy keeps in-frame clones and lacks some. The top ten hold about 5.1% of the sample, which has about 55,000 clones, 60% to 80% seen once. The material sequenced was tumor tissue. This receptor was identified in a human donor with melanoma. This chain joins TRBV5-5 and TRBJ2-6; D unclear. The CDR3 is CASSSGSSGANVLTF. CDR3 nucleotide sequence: TGTGCCAGCAGCTCCGGGTCCTCTGGGGCCAACGTCCTGACTTTC.